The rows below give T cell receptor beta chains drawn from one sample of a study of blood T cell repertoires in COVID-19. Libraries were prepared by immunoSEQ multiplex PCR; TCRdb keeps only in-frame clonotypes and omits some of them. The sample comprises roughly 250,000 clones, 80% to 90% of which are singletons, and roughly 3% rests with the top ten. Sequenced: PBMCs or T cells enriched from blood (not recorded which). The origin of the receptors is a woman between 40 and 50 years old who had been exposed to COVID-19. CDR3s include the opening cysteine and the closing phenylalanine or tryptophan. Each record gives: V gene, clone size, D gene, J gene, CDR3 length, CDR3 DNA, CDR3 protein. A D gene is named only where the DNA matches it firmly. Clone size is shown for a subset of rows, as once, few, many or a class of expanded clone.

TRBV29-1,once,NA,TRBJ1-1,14,TGCAGCGGGCGGGCCAGAAAGATGAACACTGAAGCTTTCTTT,CSGRARKMNTEAFF
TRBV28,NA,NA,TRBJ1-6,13,TGTGCCAGCAGTTTACAGGGTTGGTCACCCCTCCACTTT,CASSLQGWSPLHF
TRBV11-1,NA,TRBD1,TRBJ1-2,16,TGTGCCAGCAGCTTAGCGGATTGGGACAGGGTGAACGGCTACACCTTC,CASSLADWDRVNGYTF
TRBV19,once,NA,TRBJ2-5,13,TGTGCCAGTAGGAGGGCAGGGGAAGAGACCCAGTACTTC,CASRRAGEETQYF
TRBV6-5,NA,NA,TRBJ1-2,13,TGTGCCAGCATTCTGGGAGGGTGGGATGGCTACACCTTC,CASILGGWDGYTF
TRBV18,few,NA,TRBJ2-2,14,TGTGCCAGCTCATCGCGACAGGACACCGGGGAGCTGTTTTTT,CASSSRQDTGELFF
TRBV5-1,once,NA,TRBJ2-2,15,TGCGCCAGCGCAGGGACTGCTAAGAACACCGGGGAGCTGTTTTTT,CASAGTAKNTGELFF
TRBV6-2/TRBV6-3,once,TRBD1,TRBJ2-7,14,TGTGCCAGCAGTGATAGGACAGGAACCTACGAGCAGTACTTC,CASSDRTGTYEQYF
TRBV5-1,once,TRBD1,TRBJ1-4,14,TGTGCCAGCACCCGGGACAGGGGAACTGAAAAACTGTTTTTT,CASTRDRGTEKLFF
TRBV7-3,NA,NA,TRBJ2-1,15,TGTGCCAGCAGCTTACCCGGGAGCTCCTACAATGAGCAGTTCTTC,CASSLPGSSYNEQFF
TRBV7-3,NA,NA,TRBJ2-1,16,TGTGCCAGCAGCTTAGAGCGGGTAACCATCGCTAACGAGCAGTTCTTC,CASSLERVTIANEQFF
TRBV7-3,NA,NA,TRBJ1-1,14,TGTGCCAGCAGCTCACAGGGTATTAACACTGAAGCTTTCTTT,CASSSQGINTEAFF
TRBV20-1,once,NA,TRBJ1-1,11,TGCAGTGCTAGAGCTAACACTGAAGCTTTCTTT,CSARANTEAFF
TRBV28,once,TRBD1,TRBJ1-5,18,TGTGCCAGCAGTTTGAATCCCCTAAGACAGGGCAGGGTACAGCCCCAGCATTTT,CASSLNPLRQGRVQPQHF
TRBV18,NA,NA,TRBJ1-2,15,TGTGCCAGCTCACCAAGTAGTTTAGCTAACTATGGCTACACCTTC,CASSPSSLANYGYTF
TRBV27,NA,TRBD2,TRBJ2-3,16,TGTGCCAGCAGTTCGCTAGCGGGAGTAGGCACAGATACGCAGTATTTT,CASSSLAGVGTDTQYF
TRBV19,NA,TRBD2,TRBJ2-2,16,TGTGCCAGTAGTATTTTCGCGGGAGGGCCCGCCGGGGAGCTGTTTTTT,CASSIFAGGPAGELFF
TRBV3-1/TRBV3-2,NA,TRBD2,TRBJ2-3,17,TGTGCCAGCAGCCATGCCTTAGCGGGAGGGCAGGTAGATACGCAGTATTTT,CASSHALAGGQVDTQYF
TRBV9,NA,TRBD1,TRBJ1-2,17,TGTGCCAGCAGCGACGGGACAGAACTACAGAGAAAGTATGGCTACACCTTC,CASSDGTELQRKYGYTF
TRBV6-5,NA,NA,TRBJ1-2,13,TGTGCTACAATGTGGGAGGGGGGCAGGGGCTACACCTTC,CATMWEGGRGYTF
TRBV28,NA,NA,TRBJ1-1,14,TGTGCCAGCAGTATATCGGAGGGGTCCACTGAAGCTTTCTTT,CASSISEGSTEAFF
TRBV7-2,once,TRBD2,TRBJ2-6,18,TGTGCCAGCAGCCCCTCGCTGGGAGGGAGTTCCGGGGCCAACGTCCTGACTTTC,CASSPSLGGSSGANVLTF
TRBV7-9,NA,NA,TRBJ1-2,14,TGTGCCAGCAGCCCCACAAAGCGGGCGGACGACTACACCTTC,CASSPTKRADDYTF
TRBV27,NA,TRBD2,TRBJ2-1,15,TGTGCCAGCTCTTATCGGGGGCTAGCGGGAAATGAGCAGTTCTTC,CASSYRGLAGNEQFF
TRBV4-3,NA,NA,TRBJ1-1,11,TGCGCCAGCAGGGAGGGTACTGAAGCTTTCTTT,CASREGTEAFF
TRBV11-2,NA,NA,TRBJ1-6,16,TGTGCCAGCAGCACCAGGGTTTTCTCCTATAATTCACCCCTCCACTTT,CASSTRVFSYNSPLHF
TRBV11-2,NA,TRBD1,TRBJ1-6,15,TGTGCCAGCAGCCTCCGACAGGGGCTAAATTCACCCCTCCACTTT,CASSLRQGLNSPLHF
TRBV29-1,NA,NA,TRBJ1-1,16,TGCAGCGTTGATACGACAGGCGTGCGTGGGAACACTGAAGCTTTCTTT,CSVDTTGVRGNTEAFF
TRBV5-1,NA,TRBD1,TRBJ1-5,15,TGCGCCAGCAGCATTGGGACAGGGGGAGGTCAGCCCCAGCATTTT,CASSIGTGGGQPQHF
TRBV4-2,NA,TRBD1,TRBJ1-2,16,TGTGCCAGCAGCCAAGACTGGTGGACAGGCGGGGATGGCTACACCTTC,CASSQDWWTGGDGYTF